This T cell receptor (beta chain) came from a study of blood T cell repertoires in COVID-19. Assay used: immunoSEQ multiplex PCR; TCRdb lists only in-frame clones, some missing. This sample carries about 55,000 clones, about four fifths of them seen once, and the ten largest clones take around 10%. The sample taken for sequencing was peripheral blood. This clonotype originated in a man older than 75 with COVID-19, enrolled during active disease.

The CDR3 region has the DNA TGTGCCAGCAGCTTAAGATCCCCTGGGACTAACAAGGTACATGAGCAGTTCTTC. Protein: CASSLRSPGTNKVHEQFF. This chain connects TRBV7-6 to TRBJ2-1; 7 bases are a match to TRBD2. Germline CDR1 SGHVS, CDR2 FNYEAQ. Losses at the gene ends were 2 bases for V and 8 bases for J; bases not matched to a gene: 18. CDR3 length: 18 amino acids.